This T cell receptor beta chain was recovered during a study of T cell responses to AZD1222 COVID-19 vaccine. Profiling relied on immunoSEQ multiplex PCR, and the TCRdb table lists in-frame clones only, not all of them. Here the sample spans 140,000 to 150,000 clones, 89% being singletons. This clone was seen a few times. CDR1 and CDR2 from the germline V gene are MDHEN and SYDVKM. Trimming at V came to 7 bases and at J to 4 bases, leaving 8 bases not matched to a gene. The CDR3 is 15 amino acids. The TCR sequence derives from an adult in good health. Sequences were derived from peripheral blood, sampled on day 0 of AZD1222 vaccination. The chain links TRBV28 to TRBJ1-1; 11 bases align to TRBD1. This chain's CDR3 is CASTSGTGGLTEAFF. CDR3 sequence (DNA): TGTGCCAGCACCTCTGGGACAGGGGGACTCACTGAAGCTTTCTTT.